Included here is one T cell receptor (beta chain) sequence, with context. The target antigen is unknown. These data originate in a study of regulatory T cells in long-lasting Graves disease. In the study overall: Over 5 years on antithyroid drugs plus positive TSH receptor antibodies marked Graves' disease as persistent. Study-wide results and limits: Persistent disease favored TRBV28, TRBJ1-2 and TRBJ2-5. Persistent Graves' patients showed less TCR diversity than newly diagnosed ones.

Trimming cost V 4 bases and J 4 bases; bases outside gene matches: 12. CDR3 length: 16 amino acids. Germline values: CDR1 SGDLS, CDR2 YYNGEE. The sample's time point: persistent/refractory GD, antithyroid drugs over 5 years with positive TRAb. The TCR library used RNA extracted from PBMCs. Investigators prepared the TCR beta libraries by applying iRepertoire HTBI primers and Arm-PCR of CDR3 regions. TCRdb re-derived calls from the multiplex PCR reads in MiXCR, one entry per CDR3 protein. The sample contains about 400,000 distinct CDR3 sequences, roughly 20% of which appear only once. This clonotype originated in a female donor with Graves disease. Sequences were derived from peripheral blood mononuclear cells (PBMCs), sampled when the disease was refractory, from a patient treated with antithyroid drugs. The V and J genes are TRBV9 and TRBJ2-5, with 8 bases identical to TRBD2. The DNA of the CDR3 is TGTGCCAGCAGCCCCCGACTAGCGAGAAGTACAGAGACCCAGTACTTC. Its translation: CASSPRLARSTETQYF.